Listed below are T cell receptor beta chains from one sample, sequenced in a study of blood T cells in healthy people across ages. One entry per CDR3 protein results from TCRdb running MiXCR on the 5' RACE reads. Of over 1,500,000 distinct CDR3 sequences in the sample, around half were seen once. Sequences were obtained from blood. The receptors were sampled from a woman aged 40 to 55 in good health. CDR3s include the opening cysteine and the closing phenylalanine or tryptophan. The order of the fields is D gene, V gene, clone size, CDR3 length, J gene, CDR3 DNA, CDR3 protein. A D gene is named only where the DNA matches it firmly. Not every row has a clone size; where given, it reads once, few, many or a size class.

>.|TRBV6-2/TRBV6-3|few|17|TRBJ2-7
TGTGCCAGCAGTTACCGGAACAGGTATCAATTCTCCTACGAGCAGTACTTC
CASSYRNRYQFSYEQYF
>.|TRBV20-1|many|13|TRBJ1-2
TGCAGTGCTAGAGATGAGGGGACTTATGGCTACACCTTC
CSARDEGTYGYTF
>TRBD1|TRBV6-5|few|15|TRBJ2-5
TGTGCCAGCAGTTTCCGGGACAGGGGGCGCAAGACCCAGTACTTC
CASSFRDRGRKTQYF
>TRBD1|TRBV2|.|14|TRBJ1-4
TGTGCCAGCAGTGGTGGGACAGGGAAGGAAAAACTGTTTTTT
CASSGGTGKEKLFF
>.|TRBV7-2|.|15|TRBJ2-3
TGTGCCAGCAGCTTAGCGCAGTTGAGCACAGATACGCAGTATTTT
CASSLAQLSTDTQYF
>TRBD1|TRBV20-1|.|16|TRBJ1-3
TGCAGTGCTAGAGACAATGGACAGGGGGGAGGAAACACCATATATTTT
CSARDNGQGGGNTIYF
>.|TRBV10-3|few|14|TRBJ2-1
TGTGCCATCAGTGAGTCCGCTAATTCCAATGAGCAGTTCTTC
CAISESANSNEQFF
>TRBD2|TRBV5-1|many|16|TRBJ2-5
TGCGCCAGCAGCCTGAGACTAGCGGGGGTGCAAGAGACCCAGTACTTC
CASSLRLAGVQETQYF
>.|TRBV7-2|few|14|TRBJ2-1
TGTGCCAGCAGCTTATTTACCCAGAACAATGAGCAGTTCTTC
CASSLFTQNNEQFF
>.|TRBV6-2/TRBV6-3|.|14|TRBJ1-1
TGTGCCAGCAGTTACTACGGCATGAACACTGAAGCTTTCTTT
CASSYYGMNTEAFF
>TRBD1|TRBV5-1|.|17|TRBJ2-7
TGCGCCAGCAGCTTGGCCCCACGGACAGGGGGCACATCGGTGCAGTACTTC
CASSLAPRTGGTSVQYF
>TRBD2|TRBV6-1|.|15|TRBJ2-7
TGTGCCAGCAAACACGGGGGGGCCCCCTACAATGAGCAGTACTTC
CASKHGGAPYNEQYF
>.|TRBV12-3/TRBV12-4|few|17|TRBJ2-6
TGTGCCAGCAGTTTAGATGCAGGGCCCTCTGGGGCCAACGTCCTGACTTTC
CASSLDAGPSGANVLTF
>.|TRBV12-3/TRBV12-4|.|15|TRBJ2-1
TGTGCCAGCAGTTTACAGGGAGGAGGCTTACGGGAGCAGTTCTTC
CASSLQGGGLREQFF
>.|TRBV6-2/TRBV6-3|few|14|TRBJ2-5
TGTGCCAGCAGTTACGTGTCTGCGACGGAGACCCAGTACTTC
CASSYVSATETQYF
>.|TRBV20-1|.|14|TRBJ2-1
TGCAGTGCTAGGAGGGGGTCCCCTTACAATGAGCAGTTCTTC
CSARRGSPYNEQFF
>.|TRBV6-2/TRBV6-3|.|18|TRBJ1-5
TGTGCCAGCAGTTACCCAGCGGGGTCCGGAGTCAAGTCGCAGCCCCAGCATTTT
CASSYPAGSGVKSQPQHF
>.|TRBV6-5|.|14|TRBJ1-4
TGTGCCAGTAGTAGACAGCGGGCGAATGAAAAACTGTTTTTT
CASSRQRANEKLFF
>.|TRBV20-1|few|13|TRBJ2-7
TGCAGTGCTAGTGTGGGGTCCCCCCCCGGGAAGTACTTC
CSASVGSPPGKYF
>.|TRBV6-6|.|14|TRBJ2-7
TGTGCCAGCAGTGGAAGACAGACGAGGGAGTCCCAGTACTTC
CASSGRQTRESQYF
>.|TRBV12-3/TRBV12-4|.|15|TRBJ2-1
TGTGCCAGCAGTTTAGCAGAATGGGGCTCGGAGACCCAGTTCTTC
CASSLAEWGSETQFF
>TRBD2|TRBV5-6|.|16|TRBJ2-5
TGTGCCAGCAGCTCCAAAGGACTAGCGGGGGAGGAGACCCAGTACTTC
CASSSKGLAGEETQYF
>TRBD2|TRBV20-1|.|11|TRBJ2-1
TGCAGTGCACCTACCGGGACTATTCTGTTCTTC
CSAPTGTILFF
>.|TRBV6-6|.|14|TRBJ2-1
TGTGCCAGCAGTTACGCCCCCTCATACAATGAGCAGTTCTTC
CASSYAPSYNEQFF
>.|TRBV6-5|.|15|TRBJ2-5
TGTGCCAGCAGTCCTGCGGGACAGTCTATGTGGACCCAGTACTTC
CASSPAGQSMWTQYF
>.|TRBV14|many|14|TRBJ2-1
TGTGCCAGCAGCCCACCCGGAGGGCTAGGTGAGCAGTTCTTC
CASSPPGGLGEQFF
>.|TRBV5-6|.|13|TRBJ1-2
TGTGCCAGCATCAGGGGCAGGGTATATGGCTACACCTTC
CASIRGRVYGYTF
>.|TRBV28|.|14|TRBJ2-5
TGTGCCAGCAGTTTACCCAGGGGGGGGGAGACCCAGTACTTC
CASSLPRGGETQYF
>.|TRBV7-9|.|11|TRBJ2-1
TGTGCCAGCAGACAGGGTAGTGAGCAGTTCTTC
CASRQGSEQFF
>TRBD1|TRBV5-1|.|16|TRBJ1-4
TGCGCCAGCAGCTTGGGGGGGGGACAGACGAATGAAAAACTGTTTTTT
CASSLGGGQTNEKLFF
>TRBD2|TRBV10-3|few|16|TRBJ2-7
TGTGCCATCAGTGAAGGAGGGAGCGGGGGGGCCTACGAGCAGTACTTC
CAISEGGSGGAYEQYF
>.|TRBV20-1|.|13|TRBJ2-1
TGCAGTGCTAGAGGGGGATATAGTGATGAGCAGTTCTTC
CSARGGYSDEQFF
>.|TRBV7-2|.|11|TRBJ2-5
TGTGCCAGCAGCTTAGTACGGGGGCAGTACTTC
CASSLVRGQYF
>.|TRBV6-1|.|15|TRBJ2-5
TGTGCCAGCAAACGTGGGGCAGGAATGCAAGAGACCCAGTACTTC
CASKRGAGMQETQYF
>.|TRBV7-2|.|11|TRBJ2-7
TGTGCCAGCAGCCCGGGGGCCGAGCAGTACTTC
CASSPGAEQYF
>.|TRBV24-1|.|15|TRBJ2-7
TGTGCCACCGATTTAATTCCACGGTTTCCCTACGAGCAGTACTTC
CATDLIPRFPYEQYF
>TRBD2|TRBV7-2|many|15|TRBJ2-5
TGTGCCAGCAGCTTAGTAGGACTAGCGGGTGAGACCCAGTACTTC
CASSLVGLAGETQYF
>TRBD1|TRBV27|few|17|TRBJ1-2
TGTGCCAGCAGTCCCGCAGGCCGGGACAGGGGTATCTATGGCTACACCTTC
CASSPAGRDRGIYGYTF
>TRBD1|TRBV14|.|18|TRBJ1-2
TGTGCCAGCAGCCATTCTATACAGGGGGCGGACATTAGCTATGGCTACACCTTC
CASSHSIQGADISYGYTF
>.|TRBV6-1|few|13|TRBJ2-1
TGTGCCAGCAGACAGACAGGTGTTGATGAGCAGTTCTTC
CASRQTGVDEQFF
>.|TRBV11-2|.|13|TRBJ2-3
TGTGCCAGCAGCTTAGATGGACAAGATACGCGGTATTTT
CASSLDGQDTRYF
>TRBD2|TRBV20-1|few|14|TRBJ2-1
TGCAGTGCCGGCCCACTAGCGGGTACCAATGAGCAGTTCTTC
CSAGPLAGTNEQFF
>.|TRBV7-9|.|15|TRBJ2-7
TGTGCCAGCTCAAACTGGGACACAAGATCCTACGAGCAGTACTTC
CASSNWDTRSYEQYF
>TRBD2|TRBV7-8|once|15|TRBJ2-7
TGTGCCAGCAGCTCGGGAGGACTAGCGGGGTTTGAGCAGTACTTC
CASSSGGLAGFEQYF
>.|TRBV14|.|14|TRBJ2-1
TGTCCCAGCAGCCAAGTTGTAGGGATCAATGAGCAGTTCTTC
CPSSQVVGINEQFF
>TRBD1|TRBV20-1|.|16|TRBJ2-3
TGCAGTGCTAGAGAGGTAGACAGGGTTCGCACAGATACGCAGTATTTT
CSAREVDRVRTDTQYF
>TRBD1|TRBV2|.|20|TRBJ2-5
TGTGCCAGCAGTGGGCGGAACGGGACAGGACCATCTCCTCGCCAAGAGACCCAGTACTTC
CASSGRNGTGPSPRQETQYF
>.|TRBV28|once|12|TRBJ2-3
TGTGCCAGCAGCCAGAGCGAAGATACGCAGTATTTT
CASSQSEDTQYF
>.|TRBV20-1|.|13|TRBJ2-1
TGCAGTGCTGGGAGGGGGTTAGGAAATGAGCAGTTCTTC
CSAGRGLGNEQFF
>.|TRBV14|.|15|TRBJ1-3
TGTGCCAGCAGCCATCGCGGGGCTGAGTCGAACACCATATATTTT
CASSHRGAESNTIYF
>TRBD1|TRBV7-2|.|16|TRBJ1-6
TGTGCCAGCAGCTTAGGGACAGGGAGAATTAATTCACCCCTCCACTTT
CASSLGTGRINSPLHF
>TRBD1|TRBV6-2/TRBV6-3|few|16|TRBJ2-5
TGTGCCAGCAGTTACTCTACCGGGACAGGGAGGGAGACCCAGTACTTC
CASSYSTGTGRETQYF
>.|TRBV6-5|.|16|TRBJ2-5
TGTGCCAGCAGTTACATCGGCCGGGGTAGACAAGAGACCCAGTACTTC
CASSYIGRGRQETQYF
>.|TRBV7-2|.|14|TRBJ2-7
TGTGCCAGCAGCTTAGAAGGACCAGTCTACGAGCAGTACTTC
CASSLEGPVYEQYF
>TRBD2|TRBV6-4|few|15|TRBJ2-3
TGTGCCAGCAGTCCCAGCGGGGGGACCACAGATACGCAGTATTTT
CASSPSGGTTDTQYF
>.|TRBV20-1|few|14|TRBJ2-3
TGCAGTGCTGAAGGGCCGGGCCCCACAGATACGCAGTATTTT
CSAEGPGPTDTQYF
>.|TRBV20-1|few|14|TRBJ1-5
TGCAGTGTGGTTGGGGGAAGGAGCAATCAGCCCCAGCATTTT
CSVVGGRSNQPQHF
>TRBD1|TRBV20-1|few|14|TRBJ2-5
TGCAGTGCTCCCATACAGGGGTTCCAAGAGACCCAGTACTTC
CSAPIQGFQETQYF
>TRBD1|TRBV5-1|.|15|TRBJ2-7
TGCGCCGGCAGCTTACGGACAGGCACCTCCTACGAGCAGTACTTC
CAGSLRTGTSYEQYF